This TCR beta chain emerged from a study of cytomegalovirus exposure and HLA in healthy donors. This clone has a handful of counts. Germline V gene data show CDR1 as MNHNS and CDR2 as SASEGT. The V and J ends lost 5 bases and 0 bases respectively, with 10 bases between them. CDR3 length equals 14 residues. In the PCR, 60 Vbeta and 13 Jbeta primers were used. Profiled with immunoSEQ multiplex PCR; TCRdb holds only in-frame clones, not every one. The sample holds 150,000 to 200,000 clones; 55% to 65% are singletons and the top ten take about 2.9%. This clonotype originated in a man aged 40-50 years in good health and CMV-seronegative. The material sequenced was PBMCs. The chain carries TRBV6-1 and TRBJ1-1; D gene uncertain. This CDR3 is CASSQVFMNTEAFF. DNA for the CDR3: TGTGCCAGCAGTCAGGTATTCATGAACACTGAAGCTTTCTTT.